Following are 12 T cell receptor beta chains from one sample sequenced in a study of shared clonotypes between healthy human individuals. The repertoire was sequenced with immunoSEQ multiplex PCR; TCRdb's copy has only in-frame clones and lacks some. The sample has approximately 1,000,000 clones; 70% to 80% are singletons. Sequencing was carried out using memory CD4+ T cells from PBMCs. Subset reported: CD45RA-negative fraction. The receptors derive from a man between 18 and 35 years old in good health. Some clones in this sample may be carry-over from other donors' samples.

This clone has a count of ten or more. The chain couples TRBV6-5 to TRBJ1-2; D may be TRBD1 (5 bases). Germline V CDR1 and CDR2: MNHEY, SVGAGI. Trimming shortened V by 4 bases and J by 3 bases, and 9 bases separated the two germline ends. CDR3 length: 13 residues. The DNA of the CDR3 is TGTGCCAGCAGTTCGGGACTGCACTATGGCTACACCTTC. This encodes CASSSGLHYGYTF.

The rearrangement links TRBV28 to TRBJ1-5; 7 bases line up with TRBD1. CDR1 and CDR2 (germline): MDHEN, SYDVKM. The CDR3 loop spans 13 amino acids. V lost 6 bases to trimming and J lost 6 bases; unmatched junction nucleotides: 5. CDR3 sequence reads: CASSSQGPQPQHF. The CDR3 nucleotides are TGTGCCAGCAGCTCACAGGGGCCTCAGCCCCAGCATTTT.

Turning to this clone: Given a far larger clone just one base away, this is likely a sequencing read error. The rearrangement links TRBV30 to TRBJ2-5; TRBD2 aligns across 10 bases. V lost 4 bases to trimming and J lost 7 bases; unmatched junction nucleotides: 9. CDR1 GTSNPN and CDR2 SVGIG come from the germline V gene (reference sequence). The CDR3 is made up of 14 amino acids. CDR3 protein: CAWTSGSFQVTQYF. CDR3 sequence (DNA): TGTGCCTGGACTAGCGGGAGCTTTCAGGTGACCCAGTACTTC.

The chain recombines TRBV18 with TRBJ2-7; TRBD1 is a possible D gene (6 bases). Deletions cut 2 bases from V and 5 bases from J, with 13 bases between. Germline CDR1 KGHSH, CDR2 LQKENI. This CDR3 region has 14 residues. This chain's CDR3 is CASSPYREGDEQYF. CDR3 bases: TGTGCCAGCTCACCATACAGGGAAGGAGACGAGCAGTACTTC.

To note about this clone: Other DNA sequences in the sample encode the same CDR3. The V gene is TRBV18, the J gene TRBJ1-1; D is possibly TRBD1 (5 bases). There are 14 residues in the CDR3. V was cut by 2 bases and J by 2 bases, with 9 bases left in between. From germline, CDR1 is KGHSH and CDR2 LQKENI. CDR3 region: CASSPGRANTEAFF. CDR3 sequence (DNA): TGTGCCAGCTCACCAGGCAGGGCCAACACTGAAGCTTTCTTT.

This clone showed up just once. Other DNA sequences in the same sample also yield this CDR3. The chain couples TRBV5-4 to TRBJ1-1; no definite D call. The CDR3 covers 14 residues. From germline, CDR1 is SGHNT and CDR2 YYREEE (reference sequence). The ends were cut back, 0 bases at V and 2 bases at J, with 8 bases in the middle. CDR3 bases: TGTGCCAGCAGCTTGGGCAGAGCTAACACTGAAGCTTTCTTT. Protein sequence: CASSLGRANTEAFF.

The CDR3 loop is CASSQETSGRVAYEQYF. Here the CDR3 DNA reads TGTGCCAGCAGCCAAGAAACTAGCGGGAGGGTTGCCTACGAGCAGTACTTC. This chain connects TRBV4-2 to TRBJ2-7; 13 bases are shared with TRBD2. Per germline, CDR1 LGHNA and CDR2 YNFKEQ. The CDR3 extends over 17 amino acids. The junction had 4 bases not matched to a gene; V was cut back by 0 bases and J by 2 bases.

V is TRBV4-1 and J is TRBJ2-1; 14 bases align to TRBD2. The CDR3 consists of 17 residues. V dropped 2 bases and J dropped 5; count of bases not matched to a gene: 5. The germline CDR1 and CDR2 sequences are MGHRA and YSYEKL. The CDR3 region has the DNA TGCGCCAGCAGCCAACCCCCGGGACTAGCGGGAGACAATGAGCAGTTCTTC. Translating gives CASSQPPGLAGDNEQFF.

The CDR3: CASKGGGETQYF. The CDR3 bases are TGTGCCAGCAAAGGCGGAGGTGAGACCCAGTACTTC. This chain links TRBV28 with TRBJ2-5, with D possibly TRBD2 on 5 matching bases. In germline, CDR1 is MDHEN, CDR2 SYDVKM. CDR3 size: 12 residues. V lost 7 bases and J 5 bases, leaving 11 bases between the germline ends.

This clone was seen only a few times. The rearrangement joins TRBV30 to TRBJ1-2; possible D gene TRBD1, 6 bases. There are 13 residues in the CDR3. The germline V gene encodes CDR1 GTSNPN and CDR2 SVGIG (reference sequence). With 3 bases removed from V and 3 bases from J, the gap between germline ends came to 11 bases. The DNA of the CDR3 is TGTGCCTGGAGACAGGGCAATGACTATGGCTACACCTTC. Its protein is CAWRQGNDYGYTF.

J is TRBJ2-7 and V is TRBV9; 14 bases fit TRBD2. V lost 4 bases and J lost 1; bases outside the gene matches: 7. This CDR3 is 17 amino acids long. Germline V lookup: CDR1 SGDLS, CDR2 YYNGEE. The CDR3 DNA sequence: TGTGCCAGCAGCCCCAAAAGGACTAGCGGGAGGTCCTACGAGCAGTACTTC. Translated: CASSPKRTSGRSYEQYF.

This clone was recorded a few times. The chain is built from TRBV7-6 and TRBJ1-2, with 7 bases that match TRBD1. The CDR3 contains 14 residues. The ends lost 5 bases at V and 8 bases at J; junction bases unmatched: 11. Germline CDR1 SGHVS, CDR2 FNYEAQ. CDR3 in amino acids: CASSPTLDRVGYTF. DNA of the CDR3: TGTGCCAGCAGCCCTACACTCGACAGGGTGGGCTACACCTTC. The whole variable domain, filled in from reference TRBV7-6 and TRBJ1-2, reads GAGVSQSPRYKVTKRGQDVALRCDPISGHVSLYWYRQALGQGPEFLTYFNYEAQQDKSGLPNDRFSAERPEGSISTLTIQRTEQRDSAMYRCASSPTLDRVGYTFGSGTRLTVV.